Shown below are 23 T cell receptor beta chains from a single sample sequenced in a study of tumor and adjacent non-tumor tissue in lung cancer. Three rounds of nested PCR, following a modified ARM-PCR protocol, produced the TCRbeta library. One entry per CDR3 protein, called by TCRdb with MiXCR from the multiplex PCR reads. The sample holds 60,000 to 85,000 distinct CDR3 sequences, about three quarters seen once. This sample's RNA came from whole unsorted tissue. The sample taken for sequencing was lung tumor tissue. The receptors were gathered from a man between 60 and 70 years old with non-small cell lung cancer.

To note about this clonotype: The junction departs from germline at one end; a sequencing error may be responsible. This chain uses TRBV12-3 or TRBV12-4 with TRBJ1-2; D might be TRBD1 (5 bases). This CDR3 is 15 amino acids long. In DNA, the CDR3 is TGTGCCAGCACTTTAGACCCGGCCTCAGGGTATGGCCACACCTTC. It encodes CASTLDPASGYGHTF.

The chain links TRBV27 to TRBJ1-5, with D perhaps matching TRBD1 (6 bases). CDR3 length: 14 amino acids. Germline V CDR1 and CDR2: MNHEY, SMNVEV (reference sequence). With 6 bases removed from V and 3 bases from J, the gap between germline ends came to 12 bases. As DNA, the CDR3 is TGTGCCAGCAGCCTTGGACAGAACAATCAGCCCCAGCATTTT. It yields the protein CASSLGQNNQPQHF.

A remark on this clonotype: One junction end does not reproduce the germline sequence, and a read error may be involved. The V gene is TRBV30, the J gene TRBJ2-5, with 7 bases fitting TRBD1. Per germline, CDR1 GTSNPN and CDR2 SVGIG (reference sequence). The CDR3 is 13 amino acids. The DNA of the CDR3 is TGTGCCCGGAGTGCGACAGGGTTGGAGACCCAGTACTTC. Its protein product is CARSATGLETQYF.

On this clonotype itself: Since a much larger clone is just one base distant, this may be a read error. V usage is TRBV7-9 and J usage is TRBJ2-3; tentatively, D is TRBD2 (5 bases). The CDR3 is 17 amino acids. Germline CDR1 is SEHNR and CDR2 is FQNEAQ (reference sequence). The CDR3 DNA reads TGTGCCAGCAGCTCCGTGGGCGGCACACCTAGCACAGTTACGCAGTATTTT. Amino acids: CASSSVGGTPSTVTQYF.

A note on this clonotype: The junction shows a germline mismatch at one end, possibly a read error. The V gene is TRBV20-1, the J gene TRBJ2-1, with 8 bases fitting TRBD2. The CDR3 consists of 11 residues. Germline-derived CDR1 and CDR2 are DFQATT and SNEGSKA (reference sequence). The CDR3 reads CGALTSAEQFF. CDR3 nucleotides: TGCGGTGCTCTGACTAGCGCGGAGCAGTTCTTC.

On this clonotype: A junction boundary mismatches the germline segment, possibly from a read error. The V gene is TRBV11-3, the J gene TRBJ2-3, with a tentative D call TRBD2 (5 bases). The CDR3 is 16 residues long. From germline, CDR1 is SGHNT and CDR2 YENEEA. The CDR3 DNA reads as TGTGCCAGGAGCTCCGGGCTAGCAGATAGCACAAATACGCAGTTTTTT. This codes for CARSSGLADSTNTQFF. The variable domain in full, with the rest retrieved from reference TRBV11-3 and TRBJ2-3, is EAGVVQSPRYKIIEKKQPVAFWCNPISGHNTLYWYLQNLGQGPELLIRYENEEAVDDSQLPKDRFSAERLKGVDSTLKIQPAELGDSAVYLCARSSGLADSTNTQFFGPGTRLTVL.

Details on this clonotype: An end of the junction differs from the germline gene, which may be a read error. The rearrangement links TRBV20-1 to TRBJ2-3; D is possibly TRBD1 (5 bases). This CDR3 comprises 11 residues. Looked up from germline, CDR1 is DFQATT and CDR2 is SNEGSKA (reference sequence). CDR3 in amino acids: CSASDAFRGHF. The CDR3 coding sequence is TGCAGTGCTAGTGACGCATTTAGGGGCCATTTT.

The chain recombines TRBV20-1 with TRBJ2-7; D may be TRBD2 (5 bases). CDR3 length: 14 amino acids. The germline gives CDR1 DFQATT, CDR2 SNEGSKA (reference sequence). The ends were cut back, 4 bases at V and 11 bases at J, with 24 bases in the middle. DNA for the CDR3: TGCAGTGCTAAAAAACTAGTGGGAGAAAACGAAGAGTACTTC. Translating it yields CSAKKLVGENEEYF.

As to this clonotype: At one boundary the junction diverges from the germline segment, which might be a read error. The rearrangement joins TRBV12-3 or TRBV12-4 to TRBJ2-7, with 8 bases aligning to TRBD2. The CDR3 loop spans 14 amino acids. The CDR3 DNA follows: TGTGCCAGCAGCCATAGCGGGATCGGATACGAGCAATACTTC. Translating it yields CASSHSGIGYEQYF.

The chain joins TRBV12-3 or TRBV12-4 to TRBJ2-7; TRBD1 matches at 11 bases. After removal of 9 bases from V and 10 bases from J, the junction contained 14 bases not matched to a gene. This CDR3 contains 14 residues. CDR3 protein: CARSPGTGGLEQYF. The CDR3 bases are TGTGCCAGAAGTCCCGGGACAGGGGGTCTCGAACAGTACTTC.

Turning to this clonotype: Compared with germline, one end of the junction differs, possibly owing to a read error. The chain uses TRBV6-1 and TRBJ2-1; TRBD2 agrees at 11 bases. Germline CDR1 MNHNS, CDR2 SASEGT. The CDR3 runs to 16 residues. CDR3 in amino acids: CASCEEGLAEEDEQFF. The CDR3 region has the DNA TGTGCCAGCTGTGAAGAGGGACTAGCGGAAGAGGATGAGCAGTTCTTC.

Turning to this clonotype: It may be a read error: a sequence one base away is much more abundant. This chain joins TRBV11-1 and TRBJ2-5; D possibly corresponds to TRBD2 (6 bases). Germline CDR1 SGHAT, CDR2 FQDESV (reference sequence). The CDR3 consists of 14 residues. In DNA, the CDR3 is TGTGTCAGCAGCCCCAGGACTACTAAAGAGACCCAGTACTTC. Protein sequence: CVSSPRTTKETQYF.

This chain connects TRBV6-5 to TRBJ2-7, with D perhaps being TRBD1 or TRBD2 (6 bases each). The V gene's germline CDR1 is MNHEY and CDR2 SVGAGI. V dropped 7 bases and J dropped 5 bases, with 12 bases sitting between them. The CDR3 is 12 amino acids. The CDR3 DNA sequence: TGTGCCAGCACTCCGGGGGCTAACGAGCAGTACTTC. Its translation: CASTPGANEQYF.

The J gene is TRBJ2-5, the V gene TRBV10-3, with a tentative D call TRBD1 (6 bases). CDR1 and CDR2 from the germline V gene are ENHRY and SYGVKD. The CDR3 extends over 14 amino acids. Trimming removed 7 bases from V and 3 bases from J, with 15 bases in between. The CDR3 region is CAINDGTREETQYF. The CDR3 region has the DNA TGTGCCATCAATGACGGGACACGGGAAGAGACCCAGTACTTC.

The sample holds one count of this clonotype. The germline gene is not matched at one end of the junction; a read error may be the cause. J is TRBJ2-3 and V is TRBV29-1; 7 bases match TRBD2. The length of the CDR3 is 14 residues. The germline V gene has CDR1 SQVTM and CDR2 ANQGSEA. The CDR3 loop reads CSLEGVRGSDTQYF. CDR3 DNA sequence: TGCAGCCTTGAAGGGGTGCGGGGGTCAGATACGCAGTATTTT.

V is TRBV28 and J is TRBJ1-5; D unclear. The V gene lost 10 bases and the J gene lost 0 bases, with 10 bases spanning the gap. Germline CDR1 is MDHEN and CDR2 is SYDVKM. CDR3 size: 13 residues. CDR3 coding DNA: TGTGCCATCAAGGGATATAGCAATCAGCCCCAGCATTTT. It specifies CAIKGYSNQPQHF.

J is TRBJ2-1 and V is TRBV14, with D maybe TRBD2 (5 bases). Trimming left V 1 base short and J 8 bases short, with 18 bases between. CDR3 length: 16 amino acids. Germline V gene data show CDR1 as SGHDN and CDR2 as FVKESK. In DNA, the CDR3 is TGTGCCAGCAGCCAAGCGGCGAGAGGGCCAAACTATGAGCAGTTCTTC. It codes for CASSQAARGPNYEQFF.

Points on this clonotype: No conserved phenylalanine or tryptophan ends this CDR3, so it is likely a read error. The gene calls are TRBV10-3 and TRBJ2-5; no clear D. Germline CDR1 reads ENHRY; CDR2 reads SYGVKD. The CDR3 covers 14 residues. The CDR3 coding sequence is TGTGCCATCAGCGAGTGGGTGGACGAAGAGACCCAGTACTTA. Translation gives CAISEWVDEETQYL.

Points on this clonotype: The junction departs from germline at one end; a sequencing error may be responsible. The rearrangement links TRBV10-3 to TRBJ2-1; 11 positions match TRBD2. Germline CDR1 is ENHRY and CDR2 is SYGVKD. The CDR3 is made up of 17 amino acids. The CDR3 region is CAISESGNLAGGSEQFF. The CDR3 DNA reads TGTGCCATCAGTGAGTCGGGCAACCTAGCGGGAGGCAGTGAGCAATTCTTC.

On this clonotype: A much larger clone differs by one base, so this may be a read error. This chain connects TRBV29-1 to TRBJ1-6; the D is unclear. CDR1 and CDR2 from the germline V gene are SQVTM and ANQGSEA. The CDR3 is 13 residues long. CDR3 nucleotide sequence: TGCATCGTTGGGGAGGCCTATAATTCACCCCTCCACTTT. Residues: CIVGEAYNSPLHF.

On this clonotype: Its ends do not fully match the called genes, so a read error is possible. V gene TRBV5-4 combines with J gene TRBJ2-2, with TRBD1 as a possible D gene (5 bases). CDR1 is SGHNT, CDR2 YYREEE, per germline (reference sequence). CDR3 length: 16 amino acids. The CDR3 here is CASSSDKGRETGELFF. The CDR3 DNA is TGTGCTAGCAGCTCGGACAAGGGGCGCGAAACCGGGGAGCTGTTTTTT.

The J gene is TRBJ2-1, the V gene TRBV29-1; TRBD2 might be the D (5 bases). Germline CDR1 is SQVTM and CDR2 is ANQGSEA. This CDR3 is 13 amino acids long. Trimming took off 5 bases at V and 15 bases at J, with 23 bases between the two ends. The CDR3 region is CSVLAGSGNESFF. The DNA for the CDR3 is TGCAGCGTTCTTGCGGGCAGCGGCAATGAGTCGTTCTTC.

This clonotype was observed a handful of times. Since a much larger clone is just one base distant, this may be a read error. The chain links TRBV20-1 to TRBJ2-5, with 11 positions matching TRBD1. V lost 3 bases, J lost 7 bases, and 16 bases stayed unmatched. This CDR3 has 17 amino acids. CDR1 and CDR2 (germline): DFQATT, SNEGSKA (reference sequence). The CDR3 region is CSARYFGQGADGATQYF. CDR3 bases: TGCAGTGCTAGGTACTTTGGACAGGGGGCAGACGGAGCGACCCAGTACTTC.